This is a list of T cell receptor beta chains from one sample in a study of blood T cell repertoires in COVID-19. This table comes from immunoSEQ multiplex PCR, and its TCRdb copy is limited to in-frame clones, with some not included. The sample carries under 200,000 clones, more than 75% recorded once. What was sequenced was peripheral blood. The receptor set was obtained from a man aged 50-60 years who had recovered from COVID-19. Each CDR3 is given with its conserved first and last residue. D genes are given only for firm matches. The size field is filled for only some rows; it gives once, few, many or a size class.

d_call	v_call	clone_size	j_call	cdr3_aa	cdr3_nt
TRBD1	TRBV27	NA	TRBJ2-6	CASSFRTGQGASGANVLTF	TGTGCCAGCAGTTTTAGGACAGGACAGGGAGCTTCTGGGGCCAACGTCCTGACTTTC
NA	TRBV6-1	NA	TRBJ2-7	CASSERAYEQYF	TGTGCCAGCAGTGAACGGGCCTACGAGCAGTACTTC
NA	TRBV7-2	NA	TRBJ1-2	CASSLGTTLNYGYTF	TGTGCCAGCAGCTTAGGGACAACCCTGAATTATGGCTACACCTTC
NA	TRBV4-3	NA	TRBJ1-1	CASSQEVRAPVAFF	TGCGCCAGCAGCCAAGAGGTCAGGGCGCCCGTGGCTTTCTTT
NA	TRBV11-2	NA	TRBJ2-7	CASELDRGPYEQYF	TGTGCCAGCGAGCTGGACAGAGGCCCCTACGAGCAGTACTTC
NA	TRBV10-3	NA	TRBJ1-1	CATARHSGNTEAFF	TGTGCCACCGCGAGGCACTCGGGAAACACTGAAGCTTTCTTT
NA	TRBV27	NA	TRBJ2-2	CASSLRRVTGELFF	TGTGCCAGCAGTTTACGCAGGGTCACCGGGGAGCTGTTTTTT
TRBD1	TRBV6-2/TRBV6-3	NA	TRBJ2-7	CASSSGTGIYEQYF	TGTGCCAGCAGCTCCGGGACAGGGATCTACGAGCAGTACTTC
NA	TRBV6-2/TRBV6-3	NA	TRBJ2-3	CASSILNTDTQYF	TGTGCCAGCAGTATACTAAACACAGATACGCAGTATTTT
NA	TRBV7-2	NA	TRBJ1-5	CASSLRSGENQPQHF	TGTGCCAGCAGCCTAAGGTCGGGGGAGAATCAGCCCCAGCATTTT
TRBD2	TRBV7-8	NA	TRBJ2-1	CASTMGGGPYNEQFF	TGTGCCAGCACTATGGGCGGGGGGCCCTACAATGAGCAGTTCTTC
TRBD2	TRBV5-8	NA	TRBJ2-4	CASSYRDYSAKNIQYF	TGTGCCAGCAGCTACCGGGACTATTCGGCCAAAAACATTCAGTACTTC
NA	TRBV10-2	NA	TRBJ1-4	CASMKNRANEKLFF	TGCGCCAGCATGAAAAACAGGGCTAATGAAAAACTGTTTTTT
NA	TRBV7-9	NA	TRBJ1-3	CASSPSLSGNTIYF	TGTGCCAGCAGCCCTAGTCTCTCTGGAAACACCATATATTTT
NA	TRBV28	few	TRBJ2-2	CASSDTGELFF	TGTGCCAGCAGCGACACCGGGGAGCTGTTTTTT
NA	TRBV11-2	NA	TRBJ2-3	CASTTPVTDTQYF	TGTGCCAGCACCACACCAGTAACAGATACGCAGTATTTT